Below are 7 T cell receptor beta chains sequenced from a single sample in a study of blood T cell repertoires in COVID-19. Generated by immunoSEQ multiplex PCR, the TCRdb table keeps only in-frame clones and is missing some. The sample has fewer than 350,000 clones; around 90% are singletons. Sequencing used PBMCs or T cells enriched from blood (not recorded which). The receptors were sampled from a man aged 60 to 69 who had recovered from COVID-19.

This clone has only a few counts. The chain couples TRBV7-9 to TRBJ2-7; TRBD1 matches at 11 bases. The V segment lost 4 bases and the J segment 6 bases; nucleotides outside the gene matches: 5. CDR3 length: 14 amino acids. Looked up from germline, CDR1 is SEHNR and CDR2 is FQNEAQ (reference sequence). The CDR3 region has the DNA TGTGCCAGCAGCTCCCGGGACAGGGGGGGCGAGCAGTACTTC. This encodes CASSSRDRGGEQYF.

The chain carries TRBV6-5 and TRBJ2-7; D uncertain. This CDR3 is 15 amino acids long. Germline loops: CDR1 MNHEY, CDR2 SVGAGI. V was cut by 4 bases and J by 0 bases, with 13 bases left in between. The CDR3 bases are TGTGCCAGCAGTTCATACTTAGCTTTCTCCTACGAGCAGTACTTC. Translation gives CASSSYLAFSYEQYF.

The chain uses TRBV5-6 and TRBJ1-1; TRBD1 agrees at 8 bases. Germline lookup yields CDR1 SGHDT and CDR2 YYEEEE. The J segment lost 1 base and the V segment lost 3 bases, leaving 11 bases of the junction unmatched. CDR3 length: 17 residues. CDR3 protein: CASSWVLRQGKNTEAFF. DNA of the CDR3: TGTGCCAGCAGCTGGGTACTAAGACAGGGGAAGAACACTGAAGCTTTCTTT.

The genes are TRBV19 and TRBJ1-5, with TRBD1 matching 11 bases. Germline V gene sequence: CDR1 LNHDA, CDR2 SQIVND (reference sequence). There are 15 residues in the CDR3. V was pared by 6 bases and J by 5 bases, with 6 bases of the junction left unmatched. CDR3 sequence reads: CASRGTGGLYQPQHF. CDR3 nucleotides: TGTGCCAGTAGAGGGACAGGGGGACTCTATCAGCCCCAGCATTTT.

J is TRBJ2-5 and V is TRBV19; 9 positions agree with TRBD2. Trimming removed 3 bases from V and 5 bases from J; junction bases left unmatched: 7. Germline loops: CDR1 LNHDA, CDR2 SQIVND (reference sequence). This CDR3 is 15 amino acids long. The CDR3 loop is CASSMDSGSGETQYF. The CDR3 DNA is TGTGCCAGTAGTATGGATAGCGGGAGCGGGGAGACCCAGTACTTC.

The V and J genes are TRBV11-2 and TRBJ2-1, with D tentatively TRBD1 (6 bases). V lost 7 bases and J lost 4, with 11 bases in between. CDR3 size: 13 residues. From germline, CDR1 is SGHAT and CDR2 FQNNGV. CDR3 nucleotide sequence: TGTGCCAGCACCCAGACAGGTTACAATGAGCAGTTCTTC. Its protein product is CASTQTGYNEQFF.

V usage is TRBV7-6 and J usage is TRBJ2-2, with D possibly TRBD1 on 5 matching bases. The CDR3 sequence is 14 residues long. Germline lookup yields CDR1 SGHVS and CDR2 FNYEAQ. Between the trimmed V and J ends, which lost 4 bases and 6 bases, there was a span of 12 bases. DNA of the CDR3: TGTGCCAGCAGCTCACCCAGGGTAGCCGGGGAGCTGTTTTTT. Its protein is CASSSPRVAGELFF.